This passage covers 21 T cell receptor beta chains from one sample sequenced in a study of identical twins. TCRdb reprocessed the 5' RACE reads via MiXCR and lists one record per CDR3 protein. The sample shows about 890,000 distinct CDR3 sequences, 12% of them seen only once. This sample was also put to use in a study of yellow fever vaccine responses in identical twins.

Sequencing was performed on PBMCs. Source of these receptors: a woman between 18 and 29 years old in good health.

The J gene is TRBJ1-5, the V gene TRBV5-1; TRBD1 matches 10 bases. The CDR3 has 15 residues. The trim removed 1 base at V and 5 bases at J, leaving 3 bases unmatched. In germline, CDR1 is SGHRS, CDR2 YFSETQ. CDR3 nucleotide sequence: TGCGCCAGCAGCTTGTGGACAGGGGGGGATCAGCCCCAGCATTTT. Translation gives CASSLWTGGDQPQHF.

This chain links TRBV27 with TRBJ2-7; TRBD2 matches 11 bases. V trimming: 5 bases; J trimming: 2 bases; junction bases outside the gene matches: 8. The CDR3 sequence is 16 residues long. Germline V gives CDR1 MNHEY, CDR2 SMNVEV (reference sequence). CDR3: CASSPGLAAVTYEQYF. The CDR3 DNA follows: TGTGCCAGCAGTCCGGGACTAGCGGCTGTTACCTACGAGCAGTACTTC.

This clonotype was detected ten times or more. This sequence joins TRBV12-3 or TRBV12-4 and TRBJ1-3; D gene unclear. V was trimmed by 10 bases and J by 0 bases, leaving 10 bases between them. The CDR3 spans 13 residues. The CDR3 is CATTLLSGNTIYF. Written as DNA, the CDR3 is TGTGCCACGACTTTACTCTCTGGAAACACCATATATTTT.

There are a few counts of this clonotype. The CDR3 loop is CASRTQTASTDTQYF. The DNA of the CDR3 is TGCGCCAGCAGGACCCAGACCGCTAGCACAGATACGCAGTATTTT. The chain links TRBV5-1 to TRBJ2-3; D unclear. Germline assignment: CDR1 SGHRS and CDR2 YFSETQ. V shed 5 bases and J shed 0 bases, with 13 bases lying between them. This CDR3 has 15 residues.

This clonotype was observed a few times. This chain uses TRBV20-1 with TRBJ1-6; D gene uncertain. V was pared by 0 bases and J by 9 bases, with 6 bases between. CDR1 is DFQATT, CDR2 SNEGSKA, per germline (reference sequence). This CDR3 contains 12 residues. As DNA, the CDR3 is TGCAGTGCTAGAGACGGGATTTCACCCCTCCACTTT. As protein: CSARDGISPLHF.

V usage is TRBV27 and J usage is TRBJ1-1; the D is unclear. V dropped 8 bases and J dropped 0 bases, with 10 bases sitting between them. The CDR3 totals 13 residues. From germline, CDR1 is MNHEY and CDR2 SMNVEV (reference sequence). The CDR3 DNA reads as TGTGCCAGCCGATCCAACTTGAACACTGAAGCTTTCTTT. Translating gives CASRSNLNTEAFF.

This clonotype was seen a handful of times. The chain uses TRBV12-3 or TRBV12-4 and TRBJ2-7; TRBD1 matches 8 bases. V lost 4 bases to trimming and J lost 5 bases; unmatched junction nucleotides: 7. This CDR3 contains 14 residues. The CDR3 region has the DNA TGTGCCAGCAGTTCCGGACAGGGTCCCCACGAGCAGTACTTC. It codes for CASSSGQGPHEQYF.

The chain's CDR3 is CASRDSGTGETDTQYF. The CDR3 nucleotides are TGTGCCAGCCGTGACTCCGGGACAGGGGAAACAGATACGCAGTATTTT. This chain uses TRBV6-5 with TRBJ2-3, with 10 bases matching TRBD1. This CDR3 has 16 amino acids. The germline CDR1 and CDR2 sequences are MNHEY and SVGAGI. V shed 8 bases, J shed 3 bases, and the junction held 11 bases outside the gene matches.

The chain uses TRBV7-9 and TRBJ2-5; D possibly matches TRBD1 or TRBD2 (5 bases each). Germline CDR1 reads SEHNR; CDR2 reads FQNEAQ (reference sequence). The CDR3 is 15 residues long. Trimming left V 5 bases short and J 4 bases short, with 17 bases between. CDR3 DNA sequence: TGTGCCAGCAGCCCTCGGACGGGGCCTGTAGAGACCCAGTACTTC. This translates into CASSPRTGPVETQYF.

The chain has TRBV2 and TRBJ2-2; D is unclear. With 2 bases removed from V and 4 bases from J, the gap between germline ends came to 8 bases. The CDR3 contains 14 residues. CDR1 is SNHLY, CDR2 FYNNEI, per germline. In DNA, the CDR3 is TGTGCCAGCAGTGAATGGGCTAGCACCGGGGAGCTGTTTTTT. It encodes CASSEWASTGELFF.

The rearrangement uses TRBV4-2 and TRBJ2-1; no definite D call. This CDR3 is built from 16 residues. Trimming removed 0 bases at V and 5 bases at J, with 14 bases between. Germline CDR1 LGHNA, CDR2 YNFKEQ. The CDR3 loop reads CASSQEVSGLHNEQFF. The CDR3 bases are TGTGCCAGCAGCCAAGAAGTTTCTGGGCTCCACAATGAGCAGTTCTTC.

This clonotype has a handful of counts. The J gene is TRBJ2-2, the V gene TRBV20-1; TRBD2 might be the D (6 bases). V shed 4 bases and J shed 0 bases, with 9 bases lying between them. Germline assignment: CDR1 DFQATT and CDR2 SNEGSKA (reference sequence). The CDR3 totals 14 residues. The CDR3 sequence is CSATRGPNTGELFF. The DNA of the CDR3 is TGCAGTGCTACGCGGGGACCGAACACCGGGGAGCTGTTTTTT.

The sample holds a few counts of this clonotype. The chain joins TRBV27 to TRBJ2-3; unclear D gene. The germline V gene encodes CDR1 MNHEY and CDR2 SMNVEV (reference sequence). The CDR3 length is 10 residues. Trimming cost V 8 bases and J 8 bases, with 8 bases left between them. The CDR3 spells CASRYATQYF. The CDR3 DNA is TGTGCCAGCCGATATGCTACGCAGTATTTT.

This sequence joins TRBV7-9 and TRBJ1-5; weak D call: TRBD1 (5 bases). The CDR3 covers 13 residues. In germline, CDR1 is SEHNR, CDR2 FQNEAQ (reference sequence). The V end was cut by 3 bases, the J end by 5 bases, with 8 bases between. This CDR3 is CASSFGRDQPQHF. The CDR3, as DNA: TGTGCCAGCAGCTTTGGCAGGGATCAGCCCCAGCATTTT. The whole variable domain, remainder taken from reference TRBV7-9 and TRBJ1-5, is DTGVSQNPRHKITKRGQNVTFRCDPISEHNRLYWYRQTLGQGPEFLTYFQNEAQLEKSRLLSDRFSAERPKGSFSTLEIQRTEQGDSAMYLCASSFGRDQPQHFGDGTRLSIL.

This chain connects TRBV7-8 to TRBJ1-1, with D unresolved. V lost 2 bases and J lost 5, with 9 bases in between. Germline V gives CDR1 SGHVS, CDR2 FQNEAQ. CDR3 length: 13 amino acids. CDR3: CASSLSLGTEAFF. Here the CDR3 DNA reads TGTGCCAGCAGCTTATCGCTGGGGACTGAAGCTTTCTTT.

This chain joins TRBV7-9 and TRBJ2-1; D unclear. This CDR3 contains 13 residues. Germline V gene sequence: CDR1 SEHNR, CDR2 FQNEAQ (reference sequence). The V gene lost 0 bases and the J gene lost 8 bases, with 8 bases spanning the gap. The CDR3 here is CASSLASGHEQFF. CDR3 DNA sequence: TGTGCCAGCAGCTTAGCATCAGGCCATGAGCAGTTCTTC.

The CDR3 region is CSATIVDTQYF. As DNA, the CDR3 is TGCAGTGCAACCATAGTGGATACGCAGTATTTT. The chain combines TRBV20-1 with TRBJ2-3; no clear D. Looked up from germline, CDR1 is DFQATT and CDR2 is SNEGSKA (reference sequence). The CDR3 is 11 amino acids. The V and J ends lost 6 bases and 6 bases respectively, with 10 bases between them.

The chain recombines TRBV2 with TRBJ1-5; D unclear. The V end was cut by 0 bases, the J end by 6 bases, with 24 bases between. Germline values: CDR1 SNHLY, CDR2 FYNNEI. The CDR3 totals 19 residues. CDR3 sequence reads: CASSEALQGLSGKIQPQHF. The DNA of the CDR3 is TGTGCCAGCAGTGAAGCGCTTCAAGGTTTATCGGGGAAGATTCAGCCCCAGCATTTT.

This clonotype was seen a handful of times. The chain joins TRBV6-5 to TRBJ2-1, with D perhaps TRBD2 (6 bases). The length of the CDR3 is 18 residues. V dropped 4 bases and J dropped 2 bases, with 21 bases sitting between them. CDR1 is MNHEY and CDR2 is SVGAGI in the germline V gene. CDR3 amino acids: CASSFDHPGAGTYNEQFF. As DNA, the CDR3 is TGTGCCAGCAGTTTCGACCACCCGGGAGCGGGCACCTACAATGAGCAGTTCTTC.

Only a few counts were recorded for this clonotype. V usage is TRBV7-8 and J usage is TRBJ1-6; possibly TRBD1 for D (5 bases). Germline V gene lookup returns CDR1 SGHVS and CDR2 FQNEAQ. The CDR3 is made up of 15 amino acids. Trimming shortened V by 1 base and J by 10 bases, and 14 bases separated the two germline ends. The CDR3 loop is CASSLEGTGGSPLHF. The CDR3 region has the DNA TGTGCCAGCAGCTTAGAAGGGACGGGGGGGTCACCCCTCCACTTT.

This clonotype was seen more than once but under ten times. The rearrangement joins TRBV28 to TRBJ2-7; TRBD1 matches at 7 bases. The CDR3 runs 14 residues. Germline V gene sequence: CDR1 MDHEN, CDR2 SYDVKM. With V trimmed by 6 bases and J by 0 bases, 5 bases remained unmatched. CDR3 coding DNA: TGTGCCAGCAGAGGGACAGTCTACTCCTACGAGCAGTACTTC. Translating it yields CASRGTVYSYEQYF.